The 9 T cell receptor beta chains listed next were all sequenced from one sample in a study of blood T cell repertoires in COVID-19. This table comes from immunoSEQ multiplex PCR, and its TCRdb copy is limited to in-frame clones, with some not included. This table has under 200,000 clones, approximately 84% appearing once. Source material: peripheral blood. These receptors were obtained from a human donor with acute or convalescent COVID-19. The donor label of this sample is uncertain.

The chain employs TRBV30 and TRBJ2-7; 7 bases match TRBD1. The CDR3 is 12 residues long. Germline-derived CDR1 and CDR2 are GTSNPN and SVGIG (reference sequence). Trimming took 2 bases from V and 6 from J; bases not matched to a gene: 4. This CDR3 is CAWSRRDSEQYF. The CDR3 DNA reads TGTGCCTGGAGTCGCAGGGACAGCGAGCAGTACTTC.

The chain links TRBV5-5 to TRBJ1-3; the D is unclear. The germline V gene encodes CDR1 SGHKS and CDR2 YYEKEE (reference sequence). Trimming removed 3 bases at V and 0 bases at J, with 10 bases between. CDR3 length: 15 amino acids. DNA of the CDR3: TGTGCCAGCAGCTACCAGATTGACTCTGGAAACACCATATATTTT. Its translation: CASSYQIDSGNTIYF.

The chain carries TRBV12-3 or TRBV12-4 and TRBJ1-1; no reliable D call. The length of the CDR3 is 13 residues. Trimming removed 8 bases at V and 0 bases at J, with 10 bases between. The CDR3 sequence is CASLGTLNTEAFF. The CDR3 DNA follows: TGTGCCAGCCTAGGCACTCTGAACACTGAAGCTTTCTTT.

V and J are TRBV2 and TRBJ1-4; possible D gene TRBD1, 5 bases. The CDR3 spans 13 residues. The germline V gene has CDR1 SNHLY and CDR2 FYNNEI. CDR3 in DNA: TGTGCTCCCCGGGGGGGTTGGAAGGAAAAACTGTTTTTT. Translated, it gives CAPRGGWKEKLFF.

The CDR3 coding sequence is TGTGCCAGCAGTAAAACAGGCGATAGCAATCAGCCCCAGCATTTT. Its protein is CASSKTGDSNQPQHF. The chain recombines TRBV2 with TRBJ1-5; weak D call: TRBD1 (5 bases). V was clipped by 5 bases and J by 0 bases, with 11 bases between them. CDR3 length: 15 amino acids. Germline CDR1 SNHLY, CDR2 FYNNEI. The variable domain in full, completed from reference TRBV2 and TRBJ1-5, reads EPEVTQTPSHQVTQMGQEVILRCVPISNHLYFYWYRQILGQKVEFLVSFYNNEISEKSEIFDDQFSVERPDGSNFTLKIRSTKLEDSAMYFCASSKTGDSNQPQHFGDGTRLSIL.

This clone was observed a handful of times. This chain connects TRBV10-3 to TRBJ1-1; 8 nucleotides agree with TRBD1. The V and J ends lost 2 bases and 4 bases, in that order; junction bases with no gene match: 6. The CDR3 consists of 15 residues. CDR1 ENHRY and CDR2 SYGVKD come from the germline V gene. The CDR3 loop is CAISEPTTGGTEAFF. The DNA of the CDR3 is TGTGCCATCAGTGAGCCTACAACAGGGGGCACTGAAGCTTTCTTT.

V usage is TRBV14 and J usage is TRBJ2-1, with 8 bases fitting TRBD2. From germline, CDR1 is SGHDN and CDR2 FVKESK. Losses at the gene ends were 4 bases for V and 5 bases for J; bases not matched to a gene: 7. This CDR3 has 15 residues. CDR3 residues: CASSRTAGGHNEQFF. DNA of the CDR3: TGTGCCAGCAGCCGAACCGCGGGAGGTCACAATGAGCAGTTCTTC.

The genes are TRBV9 and TRBJ2-5, with D uncertain. V gave up 0 bases and J gave up 4 bases, with 10 bases separating them. The CDR3 is made up of 14 amino acids. Germline CDR1 and CDR2: SGDLS and YYNGEE. This CDR3 is CASSVGPPGETQYF. CDR3 DNA: TGTGCCAGCAGCGTAGGGCCCCCAGGAGAGACCCAGTACTTC.

The V gene is TRBV18, the J gene TRBJ1-6, with D possibly matching TRBD1 (6 bases). The CDR3 loop spans 15 amino acids. Deletions cut 3 bases from V and 1 base from J, with 7 bases between. In germline, CDR1 is KGHSH, CDR2 LQKENI. The CDR3: CASSPQGSYNSPLHF. CDR3 DNA: TGTGCCAGCTCACCTCAGGGGTCCTATAATTCACCCCTCCACTTT.